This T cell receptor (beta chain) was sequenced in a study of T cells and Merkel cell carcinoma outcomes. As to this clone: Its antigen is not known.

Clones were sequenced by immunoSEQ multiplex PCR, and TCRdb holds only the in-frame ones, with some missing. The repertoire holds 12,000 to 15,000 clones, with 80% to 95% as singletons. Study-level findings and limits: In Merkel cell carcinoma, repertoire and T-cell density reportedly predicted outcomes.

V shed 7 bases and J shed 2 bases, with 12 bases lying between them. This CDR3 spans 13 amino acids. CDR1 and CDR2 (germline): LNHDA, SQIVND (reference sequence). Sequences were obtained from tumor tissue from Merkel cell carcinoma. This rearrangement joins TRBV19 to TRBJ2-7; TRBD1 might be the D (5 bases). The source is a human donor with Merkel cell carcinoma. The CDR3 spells CASKGMDTYEQYF. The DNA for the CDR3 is TGTGCCAGTAAGGGGATGGACACCTACGAGCAGTACTTC.